This T cell receptor beta chain was obtained from a study of a mutant IDH1 vaccine in newly diagnosed glioma (dated by TCRdb to the early 2020s). For the wider study: Across visits V03 through V10, patients got a total of eight vaccinations, given in weeks 1, 3, 5, 7, 11, 15, 19 and 23. Vaccination began 4-6 weeks after radiotherapy alone, or alongside temozolomide cycles in the chemotherapy-containing groups. Of the 30 to 35 treated patients, roughly 60% were male and approximately 38% were female, and a mean age of approximately 40 years was recorded. Prior to enrollment, patients had been given standard therapy consisting of radiotherapy alone, temozolomide alone, or radiochemotherapy with temozolomide, with the combination given to most patients. Longitudinal TCRB deep sequencing was done for fewer than 30 treated patients, wherever samples were available for exploratory analyses. Peripheral blood samples were drawn at six visits, namely V03 (baseline), V05, V07, V10, V12 and V13. What the authors observed across the whole study: Pseudoprogression appeared unrelated to alterations in the top peripheral T cell clonotypes detected by TCRB sequencing. Across multiple MHC alleles, vaccine-induced immune responses were seen in around 93% of patients. Selection of PBMC samples for TCRB deep sequencing was based on availability. The authors noted that analyses of patient blood samples could not be reproduced because of sample limitations.

In the paper's terms, the time point label means: week 23, last vaccination. Each vaccine dose, consisting of 300 ug of a 20-mer mutant IDH1 peptide in Montanide, was administered subcutaneously with topical imiquimod. The donors had newly diagnosed IDH1-mutant astrocytomas of WHO grade 3 or 4 that showed loss of nuclear ATRX. The samples were drawn from NOA16, a multicentre, single-arm, open-label phase I trial in Germany that tested a mutant IDH1 peptide vaccine in humans for the first time. The DNeasy Blood and Tissue Kit was used to extract genomic DNA from EDTA blood for TCRB sequencing. Library preparation used the immunoSEQ multiplex PCR assay. The hsTCRB Kit was used according to the manufacturer's protocol to amplify rearranged TCR beta chain sequences. An Illumina MiSeq was used to sequence the TCRB libraries. The authors' pipeline ran thus. The kit vendor's proprietary platform handled demultiplexing, trimming and gene mapping. As stored in TCRdb, this immuneACCESS dataset retains in-frame rearrangements with V and J assigned. A fraction of the clones does not appear; measured against another copy, unresolved V genes explain less than half of the discrepancy, and the remainder lacks a known reason. The DNA gave D and trimming, while V, J and clone size come from that table. The sample data list some 29,000 clones, and approximately 78% of these were observed just once. Together, the top ten hold approximately 15% of the sample.

The CDR3 contains 12 residues, cysteine and phenylalanine counted. CDR3 DNA is the only sequence kept; it has 36 bases, read in frame from the first base. The germline V gene specifies SQVTM as CDR1 and ANQGSEA as CDR2. V and J are truncated by 4 bases and 9 bases respectively, leaving an intervening sequence of 16 bases. With respect to this clone: Its antigen is not yet known. No clone much larger than this one lies a single base away; base qualities are absent.

This TCR was recovered from a woman aged 25 to 39 with glioma. This sample comprised PBMCs, obtained from a glioma patient whose treatment included an IDH1 peptide vaccine. Rearrangement joined TRBV29-1 to TRBJ2-7; the D gene is unclear. The CDR3 region reads CSVGQTRVGQYF. The bases are TGCAGCGTTGGGCAGACCCGCGTAGGGCAGTACTTC.